This T cell receptor beta chain was obtained from a study of T cell repertoires in cytomegalovirus infection (dated by TCRdb to the late 2010s). Notes on the research overall: Because public TCR beta signatures pointed to carriage of CMV infection together with the matching HLA type, the HLA type of each donor mattered for the analysis.

The run used an Illumina HiSeq 1500. The public reads were run again by TCRdb, first through fastp at Q25 and then through MiXCR, and only productive beta chains were kept. Every entry covers one CDR3 protein and lists the most common genes and DNA from its rows. Recorded for this sample are over 300,000 distinct CDR3 sequences; about 17% of them occurred a single time. Of the sample, around 13% is held by the ten largest clones. A word on this clonotype: No cognate antigen has been identified for it. Nothing much larger sits one base from this clone, and base qualities are not available.

The study at large found these results: In both this cohort and an independent cohort of 350 or so donors, the cumulative frequency of public TCR beta family members distinguished carriers of CMV infection plus the relevant HLA type. The ex vivo response was dominated by HLA-C-restricted CMV-specific TCR beta clonotypes, which also provided the single most frequent clonotype in two of eight donors.

This TCR came from a human donor in good health (CMV status not recorded). Some clones in this sample may be carry-over from other donors' samples. The sample consisted of PBMCs.

The bases are TGTGCCAGCAGTAGCAATTCGGAAGCAGATACGCAGTATTTT. Its amino acids are CASSSNSEADTQYF. The sequence is built from TRBV2 and TRBJ2-3; no D gene can be assigned with confidence. As encoded in the germline V gene, CDR1 is SNHLY while CDR2 is FYNNEI. The CDR3, from cysteine to phenylalanine, totals 14 residues. The CDR3 DNA has 42 bases and is translated from base 1. Relative to germline, V is 5 bases shorter and J is 4 bases shorter, with 13 bases between their ends.